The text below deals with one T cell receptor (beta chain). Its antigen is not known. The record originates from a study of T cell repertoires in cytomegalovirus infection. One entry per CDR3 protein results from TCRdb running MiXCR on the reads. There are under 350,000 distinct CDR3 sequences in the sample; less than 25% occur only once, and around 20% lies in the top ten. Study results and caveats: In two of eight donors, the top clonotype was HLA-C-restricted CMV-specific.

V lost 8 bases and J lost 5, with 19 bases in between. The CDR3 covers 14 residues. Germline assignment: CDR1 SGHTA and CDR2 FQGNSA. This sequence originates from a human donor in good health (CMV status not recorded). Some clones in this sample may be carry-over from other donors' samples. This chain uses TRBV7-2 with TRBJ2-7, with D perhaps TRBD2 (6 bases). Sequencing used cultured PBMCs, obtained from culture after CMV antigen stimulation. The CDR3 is CASGKEGTFDEQYF. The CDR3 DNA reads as TGTGCCAGCGGCAAGGAGGGGACCTTCGACGAGCAGTACTTC.